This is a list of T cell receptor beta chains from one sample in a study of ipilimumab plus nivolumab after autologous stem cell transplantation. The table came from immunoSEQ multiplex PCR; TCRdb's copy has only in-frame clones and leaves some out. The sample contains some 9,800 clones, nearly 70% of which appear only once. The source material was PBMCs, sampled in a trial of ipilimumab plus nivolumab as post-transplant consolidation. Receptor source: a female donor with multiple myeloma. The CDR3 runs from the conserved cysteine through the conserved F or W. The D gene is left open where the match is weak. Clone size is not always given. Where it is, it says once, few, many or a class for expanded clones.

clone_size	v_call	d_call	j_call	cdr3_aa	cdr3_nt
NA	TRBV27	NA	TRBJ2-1	CASSTPGGEQFF	TGTGCCAGCAGTACTCCCGGGGGCGAGCAGTTCTTC
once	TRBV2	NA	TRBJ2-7	CASSLLTRTYEQYF	TGTGCCAGCAGTCTATTGACCCGAACCTACGAGCAGTACTTC
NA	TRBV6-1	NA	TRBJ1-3	CASDQAGNTIYF	TGTGCCAGCGACCAGGCTGGAAACACCATATATTTT
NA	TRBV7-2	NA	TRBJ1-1	CASSLVSGVRTEAFF	TGTGCCAGCAGCTTAGTGTCAGGGGTCCGCACTGAAGCTTTCTTT
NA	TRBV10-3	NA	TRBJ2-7	CAISEGLGGLLDEQYF	TGTGCCATCAGTGAGGGGCTGGGCGGACTTCTTGACGAGCAGTACTTC
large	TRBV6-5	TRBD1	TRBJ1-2	CASTRQGGTYGYTF	TGTGCCAGCACCAGACAGGGTGGCACCTATGGCTACACCTTC
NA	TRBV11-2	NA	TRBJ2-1	CASSFLGAGNEQFF	TGTGCCAGCAGCTTCCTGGGGGCTGGCAATGAGCAGTTCTTC
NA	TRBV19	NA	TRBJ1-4	CASSRAENEKLFF	TGTGCCAGTAGTCGGGCAGAGAATGAAAAACTGTTTTTT
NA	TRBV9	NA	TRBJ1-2	CASSVGGTGVYYGYTF	TGTGCCAGCAGCGTCGGGGGGACGGGCGTATACTATGGCTACACCTTC
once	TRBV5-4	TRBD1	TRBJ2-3	CASSSPGQGSDTQYF	TGTGCCAGCAGCTCACCGGGACAGGGATCAGATACGCAGTATTTT
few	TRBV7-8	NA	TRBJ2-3	CASSLLPGTDTQYF	TGTGCCAGCAGCTTACTTCCTGGCACAGATACGCAGTATTTT
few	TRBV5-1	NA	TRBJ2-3	CASSTTFRTDTQYF	TGCGCCAGCAGCACGACCTTCCGCACAGATACGCAGTATTTT
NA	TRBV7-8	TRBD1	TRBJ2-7	CASSFYRDRGSYEQYF	TGTGCCAGCAGCTTTTACCGGGACAGGGGCTCCTACGAGCAGTACTTC
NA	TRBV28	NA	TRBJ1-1	CASSLQGEAFF	TGTGCCAGCAGTTTACAAGGTGAAGCTTTCTTT
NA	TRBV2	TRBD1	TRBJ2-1	CASSDRDRASYNEQFF	TGTGCCAGCAGTGATCGGGACAGGGCCAGCTACAATGAGCAGTTCTTC
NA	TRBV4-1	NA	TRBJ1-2	CASSRTPRGLYGYTF	TGCGCCAGCAGCCGCACCCCCAGGGGACTCTATGGCTACACCTTC
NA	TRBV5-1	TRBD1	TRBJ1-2	CASSDPQGANYGYTF	TGCGCCAGCAGCGATCCCCAGGGGGCTAACTATGGCTACACCTTC
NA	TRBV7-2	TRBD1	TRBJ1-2	CASSGGTEVNYGYTF	TGTGCCAGCAGCGGCGGGACAGAGGTTAACTATGGCTACACCTTC
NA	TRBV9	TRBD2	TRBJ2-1	CASSVIAGSNEQFF	TGTGCCAGCAGCGTAATAGCGGGAAGCAATGAGCAGTTCTTC
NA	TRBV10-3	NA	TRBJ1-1	CAIMSVNTEAFF	TGTGCCATCATGTCTGTGAACACTGAAGCTTTCTTT
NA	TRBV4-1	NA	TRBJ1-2	CASSPTGGGYGYTF	TGCGCCAGCAGCCCGACCGGTGGGGGGTATGGCTACACCTTC
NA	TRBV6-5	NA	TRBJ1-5	CASSYSSGTDQPQHF	TGTGCCAGCAGTTACTCGTCGGGTACGGATCAGCCCCAGCATTTT
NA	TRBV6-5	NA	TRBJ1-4	CASSYSTGLNEKLFF	TGTGCCAGCAGTTACTCGACAGGCCTAAATGAAAAACTGTTTTTT
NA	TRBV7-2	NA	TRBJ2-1	CASSRSQGNEQFF	TGTGCCAGCAGCCGATCCCAGGGTAATGAGCAGTTCTTC
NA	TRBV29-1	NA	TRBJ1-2	CSVDFTPGRSGYTF	TGCAGCGTTGACTTCACCCCGGGGCGGAGTGGCTACACCTTC
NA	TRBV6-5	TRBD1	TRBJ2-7	CASSSPGQGYYEQYF	TGTGCCAGCAGTTCCCCCGGACAGGGATACTACGAGCAGTACTTC
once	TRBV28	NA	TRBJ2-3	CASSLGTYVLATSGLRDTQYF	TGTGCCAGCAGTTTGGGGACCTATGTATTAGCCACCTCCGGGTTAAGGGATACGCAGTATTTT
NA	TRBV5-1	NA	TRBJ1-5	CASSEGIVGNQPQHF	TGCGCCAGCAGCGAAGGAATAGTAGGCAATCAGCCCCAGCATTTT
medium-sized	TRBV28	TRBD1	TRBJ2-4	CASRVGAGGQVQYF	TGTGCCAGCAGGGTGGGGGCAGGGGGACAAGTTCAGTACTTC
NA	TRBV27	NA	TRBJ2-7	CASSFFGAEQYF	TGTGCCAGCAGTTTTTTCGGGGCCGAGCAGTACTTC
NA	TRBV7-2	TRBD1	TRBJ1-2	CASSLDVRGFNYGYTF	TGTGCCAGCAGCTTAGATGTCAGGGGGTTTAACTATGGCTACACCTTC
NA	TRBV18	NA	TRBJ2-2	CASSLRDLTGELFF	TGTGCCAGCTCCCTCCGGGACCTCACCGGGGAGCTGTTTTTT
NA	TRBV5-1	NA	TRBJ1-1	CASSLAGGAGEAEAFF	TGCGCCAGCAGCTTGGCCGGTGGGGCAGGGGAAGCTGAAGCTTTCTTT
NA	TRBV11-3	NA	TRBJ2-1	CASSLSRTLLGSNEQFF	TGTGCCAGCAGCTTATCCCGGACCCTGCTGGGGAGCAATGAGCAGTTCTTC
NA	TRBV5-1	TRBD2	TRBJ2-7	CPSSLAGGGAYEQYF	TGCCCCAGCAGCTTGGCGGGGGGAGGGGCCTACGAGCAGTACTTC
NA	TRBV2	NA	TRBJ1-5	CASTGSADSNQPQHF	TGTGCCAGCACGGGGTCAGCTGATAGCAATCAGCCCCAGCATTTT
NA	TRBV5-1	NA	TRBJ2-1	CASRTEPGRTYNEQFF	TGCGCCAGCAGAACCGAACCGGGACGTACCTACAATGAGCAGTTCTTC
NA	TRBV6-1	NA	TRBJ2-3	CASSELGGPADTQYF	TGTGCCAGCAGTGAGTTAGGGGGACCGGCAGATACGCAGTATTTT
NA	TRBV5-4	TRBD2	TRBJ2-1	CASTREASYNEQFF	TGTGCCAGCACTCGGGAGGCCTCCTACAATGAGCAGTTCTTC
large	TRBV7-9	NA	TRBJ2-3	CASSLSPDTQYF	TGTGCCAGCAGCTTATCGCCAGATACGCAGTATTTT
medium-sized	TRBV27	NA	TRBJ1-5	CASRIQGGQPQHF	TGTGCCAGCAGAATACAGGGCGGCCAGCCCCAGCATTTT
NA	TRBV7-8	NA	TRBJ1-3	CASSLETGFSGNTIYF	TGTGCCAGCAGCTTAGAAACAGGATTTTCTGGAAACACCATATATTTT
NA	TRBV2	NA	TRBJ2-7	CATQTGISYEQYF	TGTGCCACCCAGACAGGAATCTCCTACGAGCAGTACTTC
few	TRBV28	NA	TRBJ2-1	CASSRELDEQFF	TGTGCCAGCAGCCGCGAATTGGATGAGCAGTTCTTC
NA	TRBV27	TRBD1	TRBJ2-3	CASQRTGYTDTQYF	TGTGCCAGCCAAAGGACAGGGTACACAGATACGCAGTATTTT
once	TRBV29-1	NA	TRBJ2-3	CSVGRGSETDTQYF	TGCAGCGTTGGACGGGGGAGTGAGACAGATACGCAGTATTTT
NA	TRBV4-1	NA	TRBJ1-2	CASSQLVAGWSGYTF	TGCGCCAGCAGCCAACTGGTGGCAGGGTGGTCTGGCTACACCTTC
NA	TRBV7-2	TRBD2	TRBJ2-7	CASSTQAGGTYEQYF	TGTGCCAGCAGCACTCAAGCGGGGGGGACCTACGAGCAGTACTTC
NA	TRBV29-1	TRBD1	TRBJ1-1	CSVESIKGAGTEAFF	TGCAGCGTTGAGAGTATAAAGGGGGCTGGTACTGAAGCTTTCTTT
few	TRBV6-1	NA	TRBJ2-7	CASRKDSHEQYF	TGTGCCAGCAGAAAGGACTCCCACGAGCAGTACTTC
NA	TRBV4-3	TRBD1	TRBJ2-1	CASSQDSGTGTYNEQFF	TGCGCCAGCAGCCAAGATTCGGGGACAGGGACCTACAATGAGCAGTTCTTC
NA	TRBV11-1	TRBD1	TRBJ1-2	CASTTLGGQETYGYTF	TGTGCCAGCACTACCTTAGGCGGACAGGAGACATATGGCTACACCTTC
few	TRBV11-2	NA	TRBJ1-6	CASSFERVDSPLHF	TGTGCCAGCAGCTTCGAAAGGGTAGACTCACCCCTCCACTTT
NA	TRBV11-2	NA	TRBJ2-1	CASSTQRDNEQFF	TGTGCCAGCAGCACCCAGCGGGACAATGAGCAGTTCTTC
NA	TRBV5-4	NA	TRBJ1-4	CASSLQGQIEKLFF	TGTGCCAGCAGCTTACAAGGACAGATTGAAAAACTGTTTTTT